Reported below is one T cell receptor (beta chain). What it recognizes is unknown. This CDR3 contains 14 residues. The germline gives CDR1 SGHTA, CDR2 FQGNSA. Trimming stripped 5 bases from V and 2 bases from J, with 9 bases between. The entry originates in a study of cytomegalovirus exposure and HLA in healthy donors. Study-level points and caveats: Beyond CMV serostatus, there was no information to go on about immune exposure. A prior analysis recorded that most TCR beta V segments were productive about 90% or about 30% of the time. TCR beta sequences reportedly predicted most subjects' HLA-A and HLA-B alleles accurately.

PCR primers comprised 60 Vbeta and 13 Jbeta primers. In the original analysis: In a later analysis, 75 million to 95 million unique TCR beta chains included roughly 11 million shared by two or more donors. Produced via immunoSEQ multiplex PCR; TCRdb's table is partial and in-frame only. The DNA gave D and trimming, while V, J and clone size come from that table. The sample table sets out over 90,000 clones. The chain carries TRBV7-2 and TRBJ1-4; D might be TRBD1 (6 bases). Sample: PBMCs. This TCR was sampled from a man in his forties in good health and CMV-seronegative. The CDR3 region is CASSPTGTNEKLFF. DNA of the CDR3: TGTGCCAGCAGCCCAACAGGGACTAATGAAAAACTGTTTTTT. Based on the CDR3 plus reference TRBV7-2 and TRBJ1-4, the full variable domain is GAGVSQSPSNKVTEKGKDVELRCDPISGHTALYWYRQSLGQGLEFLIYFQGNSAPDKSGLPSDRFSAERTGGSVSTLTIQRTQQEDSAVYLCASSPTGTNEKLFFGSGTQLSVL.